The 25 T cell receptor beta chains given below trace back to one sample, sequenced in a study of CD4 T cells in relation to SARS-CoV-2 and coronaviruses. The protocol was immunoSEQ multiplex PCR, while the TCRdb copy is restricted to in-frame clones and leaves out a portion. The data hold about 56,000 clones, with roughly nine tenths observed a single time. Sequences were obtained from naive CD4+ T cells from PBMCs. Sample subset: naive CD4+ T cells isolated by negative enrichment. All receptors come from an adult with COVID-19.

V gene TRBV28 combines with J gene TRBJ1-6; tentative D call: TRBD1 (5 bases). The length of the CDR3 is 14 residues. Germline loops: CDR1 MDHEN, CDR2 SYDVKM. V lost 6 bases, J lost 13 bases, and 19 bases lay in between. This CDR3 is CASSDGTVGHPLHF. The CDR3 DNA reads TGTGCCAGCAGCGACGGGACGGTGGGCCACCCCCTCCACTTT.

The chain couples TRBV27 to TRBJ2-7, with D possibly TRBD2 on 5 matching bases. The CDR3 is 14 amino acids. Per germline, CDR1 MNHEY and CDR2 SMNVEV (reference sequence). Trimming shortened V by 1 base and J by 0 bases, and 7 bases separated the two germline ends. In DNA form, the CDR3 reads TGTGCCAGCAGTTTATTAACTAGCTCCTACGAGCAGTACTTC. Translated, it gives CASSLLTSSYEQYF.

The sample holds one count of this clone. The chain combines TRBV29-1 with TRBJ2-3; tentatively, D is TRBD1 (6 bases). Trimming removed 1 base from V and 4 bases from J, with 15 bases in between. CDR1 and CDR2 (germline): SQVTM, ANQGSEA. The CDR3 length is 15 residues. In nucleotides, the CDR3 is TGCAGCGTTGAAGTAAACTTGGGGGCTTCAGATACGCAGTATTTT. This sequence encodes CSVEVNLGASDTQYF.

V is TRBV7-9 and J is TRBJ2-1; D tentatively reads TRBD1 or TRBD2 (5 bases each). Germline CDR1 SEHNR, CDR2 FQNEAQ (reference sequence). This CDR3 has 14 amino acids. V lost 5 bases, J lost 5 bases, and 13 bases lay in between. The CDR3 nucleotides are TGTGCCAGCAGCCTATCCGGGGCGAACAATGAGCAGTTCTTC. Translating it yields CASSLSGANNEQFF. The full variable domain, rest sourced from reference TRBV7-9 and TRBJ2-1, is DTGVSQNPRHKITKRGQNVTFRCDPISEHNRLYWYRQTLGQGPEFLTYFQNEAQLEKSRLLSDRFSAERPKGSFSTLEIQRTEQGDSAMYLCASSLSGANNEQFFGPGTRLTVL.

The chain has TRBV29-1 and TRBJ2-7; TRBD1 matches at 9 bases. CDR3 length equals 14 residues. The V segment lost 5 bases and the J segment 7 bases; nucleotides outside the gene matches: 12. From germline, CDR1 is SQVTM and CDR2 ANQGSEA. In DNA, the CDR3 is TGCAGCGTTACACGCCGGGACAGGGTTGGGGAGCAGTACTTC. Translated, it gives CSVTRRDRVGEQYF.

The CDR3, as DNA: TGTGCCAGCAGCTTAGAGGCCCAGGGGGAGTATGGCTACACCTTC. This translates into CASSLEAQGEYGYTF. This rearrangement joins TRBV11-2 to TRBJ1-2; TRBD1 aligns across 7 bases. This CDR3 is built from 15 residues. The junction had 6 bases not matched to a gene; V was cut back by 0 bases and J by 5 bases. CDR1 is SGHAT and CDR2 is FQNNGV in the germline V gene.

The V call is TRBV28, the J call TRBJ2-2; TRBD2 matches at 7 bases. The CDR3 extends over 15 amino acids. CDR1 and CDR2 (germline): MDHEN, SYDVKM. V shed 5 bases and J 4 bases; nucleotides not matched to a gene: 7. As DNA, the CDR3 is TGTGCCAGCAGTATACCGGGGAGGGGCACCGGGGAGCTGTTTTTT. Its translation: CASSIPGRGTGELFF. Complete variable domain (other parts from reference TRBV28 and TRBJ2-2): DVKVTQSSRYLVKRTGEKVFLECVQDMDHENMFWYRQDPGLGLRLIYFSYDVKMKEKGDIPEGYSVSREKKERFSLILESASTNQTSMYLCASSIPGRGTGELFFGEGSRLTVL.

Written as DNA, the CDR3 is TGCGCCAGCAGTTCGAGGCAGGGCGTTGAAAAACTGTTTTTT. It yields the protein CASSSRQGVEKLFF. The J gene is TRBJ1-4, the V gene TRBV4-1; the D gene is possibly TRBD1 (5 bases). This CDR3 is 14 amino acids long. V lost 6 bases to trimming and J lost 7 bases, with 15 bases between them. Per germline, CDR1 MGHRA and CDR2 YSYEKL.

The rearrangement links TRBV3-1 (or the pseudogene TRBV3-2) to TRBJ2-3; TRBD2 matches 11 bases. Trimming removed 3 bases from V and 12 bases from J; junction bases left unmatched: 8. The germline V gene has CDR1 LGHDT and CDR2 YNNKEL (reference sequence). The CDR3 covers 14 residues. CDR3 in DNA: TGTGCCAGCAGCCACCAAACTAGCGGGAGTTTCCAGTATTTT. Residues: CASSHQTSGSFQYF.

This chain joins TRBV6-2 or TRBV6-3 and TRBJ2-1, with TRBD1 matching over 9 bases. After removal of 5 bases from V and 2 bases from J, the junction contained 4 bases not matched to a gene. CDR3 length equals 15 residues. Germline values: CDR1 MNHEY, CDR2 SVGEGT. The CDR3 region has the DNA TGTGCCAGCAGTATCCGGGACAGGGCCTACAATGAGCAGTTCTTC. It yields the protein CASSIRDRAYNEQFF.

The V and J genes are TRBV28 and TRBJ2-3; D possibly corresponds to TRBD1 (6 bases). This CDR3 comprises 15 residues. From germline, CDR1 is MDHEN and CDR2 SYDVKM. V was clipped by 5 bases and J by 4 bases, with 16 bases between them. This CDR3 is CASSILWTVPDTQYF. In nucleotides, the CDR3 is TGTGCCAGCAGTATACTTTGGACAGTCCCAGATACGCAGTATTTT. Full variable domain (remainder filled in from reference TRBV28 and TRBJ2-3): DVKVTQSSRYLVKRTGEKVFLECVQDMDHENMFWYRQDPGLGLRLIYFSYDVKMKEKGDIPEGYSVSREKKERFSLILESASTNQTSMYLCASSILWTVPDTQYFGPGTRLTVL.

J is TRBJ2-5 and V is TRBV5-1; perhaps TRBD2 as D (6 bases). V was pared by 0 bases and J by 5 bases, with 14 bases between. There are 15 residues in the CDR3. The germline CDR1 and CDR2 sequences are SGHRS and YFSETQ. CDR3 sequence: CASSLAGAQRETQYF. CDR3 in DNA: TGCGCCAGCAGCTTGGCGGGAGCGCAGCGGGAGACCCAGTACTTC.

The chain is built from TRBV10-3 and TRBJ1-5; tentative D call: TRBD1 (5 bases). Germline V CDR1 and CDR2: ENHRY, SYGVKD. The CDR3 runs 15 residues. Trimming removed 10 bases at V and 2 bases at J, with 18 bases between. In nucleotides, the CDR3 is TGTGCCACAGAACGGGACCGGGCTGGCAATCAGCCCCAGCATTTT. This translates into CATERDRAGNQPQHF.

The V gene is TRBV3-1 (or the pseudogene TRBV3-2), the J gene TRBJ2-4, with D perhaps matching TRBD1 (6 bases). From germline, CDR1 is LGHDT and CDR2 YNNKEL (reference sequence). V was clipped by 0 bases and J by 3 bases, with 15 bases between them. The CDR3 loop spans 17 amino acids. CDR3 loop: CASSQDLGAGGKNIQYF. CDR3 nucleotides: TGTGCCAGCAGCCAAGATCTGGGGGCAGGAGGCAAAAACATTCAGTACTTC.

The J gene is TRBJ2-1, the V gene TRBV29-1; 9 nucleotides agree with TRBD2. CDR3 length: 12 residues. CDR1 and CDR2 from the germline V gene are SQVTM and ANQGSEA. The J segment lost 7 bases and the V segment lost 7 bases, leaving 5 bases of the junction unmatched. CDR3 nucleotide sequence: TGCAGCGCATCTAGCGGGATTAATGAGCAGTTCTTC. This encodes CSASSGINEQFF.

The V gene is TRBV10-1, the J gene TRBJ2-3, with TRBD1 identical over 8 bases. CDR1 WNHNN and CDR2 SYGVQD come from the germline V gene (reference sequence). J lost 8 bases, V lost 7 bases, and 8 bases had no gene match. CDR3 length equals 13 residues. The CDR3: CASKGQGAGTQYF. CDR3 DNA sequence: TGCGCCAGCAAAGGCCAGGGGGCCGGTACGCAGTATTTT.

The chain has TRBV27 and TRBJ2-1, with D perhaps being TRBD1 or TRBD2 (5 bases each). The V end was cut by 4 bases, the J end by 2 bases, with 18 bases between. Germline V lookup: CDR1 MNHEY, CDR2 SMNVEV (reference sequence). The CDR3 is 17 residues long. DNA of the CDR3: TGTGCCAGCAGTTCCATTTCCGGGGCCCTCACCTACAATGAGCAGTTCTTC. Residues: CASSSISGALTYNEQFF.

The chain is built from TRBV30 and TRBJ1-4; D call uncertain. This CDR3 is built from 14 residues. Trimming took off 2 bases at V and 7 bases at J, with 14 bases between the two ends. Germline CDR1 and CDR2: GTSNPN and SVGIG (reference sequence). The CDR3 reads CAWSFQNSGEKLFF. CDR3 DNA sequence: TGTGCCTGGAGTTTCCAGAACTCTGGTGAAAAACTGTTTTTT. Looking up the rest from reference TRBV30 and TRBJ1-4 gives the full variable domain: SQTIHQWPATLVQPVGSPLSLECTVEGTSNPNLYWYRQAAGRGLQLLFYSVGIGQISSEVPQNLSASRPQDRQFILSSKKLLLSDSGFYLCAWSFQNSGEKLFFGSGTQLSVL.

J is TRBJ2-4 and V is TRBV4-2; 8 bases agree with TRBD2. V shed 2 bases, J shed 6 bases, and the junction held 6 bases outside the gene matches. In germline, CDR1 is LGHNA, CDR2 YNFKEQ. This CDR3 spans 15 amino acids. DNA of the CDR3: TGTGCCAGCAGCCAACAACCGGGACTAGGAAACATTCAGTACTTC. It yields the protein CASSQQPGLGNIQYF.

CDR3 amino acids: CASRFAGELFF. As DNA, the CDR3 is TGTGCCAGTAGGTTCGCCGGGGAGCTGTTTTTT. The J gene is TRBJ2-2, the V gene TRBV19, with no clear D. This CDR3 is 11 amino acids long. V lost 6 bases and J lost 6, with 5 bases in between. Germline V gene sequence: CDR1 LNHDA, CDR2 SQIVND (reference sequence). Supplemented by reference TRBV19 and TRBJ2-2, the full variable domain reads DGGITQSPKYLFRKEGQNVTLSCEQNLNHDAMYWYRQDPGQGLRLIYYSQIVNDFQKGDIAEGYSVSREKKESFPLTVTSAQKNPTAFYLCASRFAGELFFGEGSRLTVL.

CDR3 protein: CASSQGIGGNEQYF. In nucleotides, the CDR3 is TGTGCCAGCAGCCAAGGGATAGGGGGCAACGAGCAGTACTTC. The V and J genes are TRBV3-1 (or the pseudogene TRBV3-2) and TRBJ2-7, with 7 nucleotides matching TRBD1. The junction had 5 bases not matched to a gene; V was cut back by 1 base and J by 5 bases. The germline gives CDR1 LGHDT, CDR2 YNNKEL (reference sequence). The CDR3 runs to 14 residues.

The CDR3 loop is CAISARESTDTQYF. The CDR3 nucleotides read TGTGCCATCAGTGCCCGGGAGAGCACAGATACGCAGTATTTT. The chain is built from TRBV10-3 and TRBJ2-3; a possible D gene is TRBD2 (6 bases). This CDR3 region has 14 residues. V was trimmed by 4 bases and J by 0 bases, leaving 8 bases between them. Germline values: CDR1 ENHRY, CDR2 SYGVKD.

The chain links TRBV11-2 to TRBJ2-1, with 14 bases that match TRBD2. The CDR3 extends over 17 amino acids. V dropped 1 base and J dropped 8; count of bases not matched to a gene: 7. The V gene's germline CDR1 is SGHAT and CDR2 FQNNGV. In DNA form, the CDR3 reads TGTGCCAGCAGCTTAGGAGAGGGACTAGCGGGAGTGTATGAGCAGTTCTTC. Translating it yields CASSLGEGLAGVYEQFF.

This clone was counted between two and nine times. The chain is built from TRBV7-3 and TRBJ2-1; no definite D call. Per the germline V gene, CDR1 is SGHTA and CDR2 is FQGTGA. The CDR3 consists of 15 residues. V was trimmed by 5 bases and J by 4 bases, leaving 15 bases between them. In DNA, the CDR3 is TGTGCCAGCAGCCCCCGTAGGGTGAGGTACAATGAGCAGTTCTTC. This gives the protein CASSPRRVRYNEQFF.

CDR3 sequence (DNA): TGTGCCAGCAGGGGACGGGACAGGGGTTGTAGCAATCAGCCCCAGCATTTT. Its protein product is CASRGRDRGCSNQPQHF. This rearrangement joins TRBV11-3 to TRBJ1-5, with TRBD1 matching 10 bases. Germline V gives CDR1 SGHNT, CDR2 YENEEA. The CDR3 is 17 residues long. The ends lost 6 bases at V and 0 bases at J; junction bases unmatched: 8.